This entry features one TCR beta chain sequence. Its cognate antigen is unknown. Deletions cut 6 bases from V and 0 bases from J, with 12 bases between. Germline lookup yields CDR1 MNHEY and CDR2 SMNVEV (reference sequence). This CDR3 has 15 residues. This sample was taken from a study of CD8 T cells in ankylosing spondylitis. Regarding the study as a whole: Seemingly characteristic of ankylosing spondylitis blood was a TCR beta motif consisting of roughly 8 highly homologous variants.

Quantitative 5'-RACE with molecular barcodes was used to make the TCR beta libraries. A single record per CDR3 protein comes from TCRdb applying MiXCR to the 5' RACE reads. This sample has 100,000 to 150,000 distinct CDR3 sequences, with 17% found just once. The sample was blood, either unsorted or a sorted T cell fraction (not recorded which). The chain employs TRBV27 and TRBJ2-1, with no clear D. The source is a male donor with ankylosing spondylitis. The CDR3 sequence: CASSLLQSSYNEQFF. In DNA form, the CDR3 reads TGTGCCAGCAGCCTACTACAGAGCTCCTACAATGAGCAGTTCTTC.